A single sample gave rise to the 11 T cell receptor beta chains below, sequenced in a study of human T cells and chemical hapten exposure. The sample's time point: pre-sensitization, week 0. Treatment indicated: therapeutic diphenylcyclopropenone sensitization with weekly scalp DPC. One entry per CDR3 protein results from TCRdb running MiXCR on the RACE reads. The repertoire holds roughly 380,000 distinct CDR3 sequences, with roughly 5.3% as singletons. Sample: whole blood, taken in connection with sensitization to the hapten diphenylcyclopropenone (DPC). These receptors were collected from a woman between 45 and 65 years old with alopecia areata. Some clones in this sample may be carry-over from other donors' samples.

This chain joins TRBV6-5 and TRBJ1-1; D uncertain. The CDR3 runs 15 residues. V was shortened by 6 bases and J by 4 bases, with 18 bases between the two germline ends. CDR1 and CDR2 from the germline V gene are MNHEY and SVGAGI. In DNA, the CDR3 is TGTGCCAGCAGCCCCGGCTGGACTTCCCGCACTGAAGCTTTCTTT. Translation gives CASSPGWTSRTEAFF.

The chain uses TRBV12-3 or TRBV12-4 and TRBJ1-1; unclear D gene. Between the trimmed V and J ends, which lost 3 bases and 0 bases, there was a span of 23 bases. There are 19 residues in the CDR3. The CDR3 nucleotides are TGTGCCAGCAGTTTGCCTTCGGAGGGCGGGAGAGGGATGAACACTGAAGCTTTCTTT. Amino acids: CASSLPSEGGRGMNTEAFF.

Details on this clonotype: This could be a read error, since a much larger clone is one nucleotide away. The rearrangement uses TRBV29-1 and TRBJ1-2, with TRBD1 identical over 8 bases. The germline gives CDR1 SQVTM, CDR2 ANQGSEA. This CDR3 has 16 residues. The CDR3 nucleotides read TGCAGCGTTTCGGGACAGGCCGGAACGACTAACTATGGCTTCACCTTC. Protein: CSVSGQAGTTNYGFTF.

This clonotype was counted many times. This chain links TRBV5-1 with TRBJ2-7; D tentatively fits TRBD1 or TRBD2 (6 bases each). This CDR3 contains 12 residues. The germline CDR1 and CDR2 sequences are SGHRS and YFSETQ. Trimming pared 4 bases from V and 7 bases from J, leaving 12 bases between. The CDR3 nucleotides read TGCGCCAGCAGCCCTACAGGGAGGGAGCAGTACTTC. Encoded protein: CASSPTGREQYF.

This clonotype was recorded many times. The chain carries TRBV6-5 and TRBJ1-1; D gene ambiguous. Between the trimmed V and J ends, which lost 6 bases and 5 bases, there was a span of 10 bases. Germline CDR1 reads MNHEY; CDR2 reads SVGAGI. This CDR3 spans 12 amino acids. The CDR3 region is CASRRTRTEAFF. The DNA for the CDR3 is TGTGCCAGCAGACGGACCAGGACTGAAGCTTTCTTT.

This clonotype occurred a few times. This chain connects TRBV20-1 to TRBJ1-1; D gene unclear. This CDR3 comprises 14 residues. CDR1 is DFQATT and CDR2 is SNEGSKA in the germline V gene (reference sequence). Trimming took 0 bases from V and 4 from J, leaving 12 bases between them. In nucleotides, the CDR3 is TGCAGTGCTAGAGATCGAAAACGGGGCACTGAAGCTTTCTTT. This sequence encodes CSARDRKRGTEAFF.

This clonotype was seen many times. The J gene is TRBJ1-1, the V gene TRBV28; D is unresolved. V lost 3 bases and J lost 1, with 18 bases in between. CDR1 is MDHEN, CDR2 SYDVKM, per germline. The CDR3 runs to 17 residues. This CDR3 reads CASSFLYRDPRNTEAFF. As DNA, the CDR3 is TGTGCCAGCAGTTTTCTATACCGGGATCCTCGGAACACTGAAGCTTTCTTT.

This clonotype was counted at least ten times. The genes are TRBV4-3 and TRBJ2-7; possibly TRBD2 for D (5 bases). Deletions cut 0 bases from V and 2 bases from J, with 11 bases between. Germline-derived CDR1 and CDR2 are LGHNA and YSLEER. This CDR3 region has 15 residues. CDR3 residues: CASSQEVASPYEQYF. The CDR3 DNA reads as TGCGCCAGCAGCCAAGAGGTAGCGTCCCCCTACGAGCAGTACTTC.

This clonotype occurred a few times. This may be a read error: a much more frequent sequence differs by one nucleotide. V and J are TRBV7-2 and TRBJ1-1; no clear D. Trimming took off 5 bases at V and 5 bases at J, with 9 bases between the two ends. CDR3 length: 12 amino acids. Looked up from germline, CDR1 is SGHTA and CDR2 is FQGNSA. CDR3 loop: CASSPEGTEAFF. The CDR3 DNA reads as TGTGCCAGCAGCCCGGAGGGAACTGAAGCTTTCTTT.

This clonotype was found many times. The V call is TRBV3-1, the J call TRBJ2-6, with 11 bases aligning to TRBD1. Germline V gene lookup returns CDR1 LGHDT and CDR2 YNNKEL (reference sequence). V shed 1 base and J 3 bases; nucleotides not matched to a gene: 8. There are 19 residues in the CDR3. In DNA, the CDR3 is TGTGCCAGCAGCCAAGGAACCGGGACAGGGGGAATTGGGGCCAACGTCCTGACTTTC. Translation: CASSQGTGTGGIGANVLTF.

This clonotype was seen many times. V and J are TRBV12-3 or TRBV12-4 and TRBJ1-1, with D hard to call. There are 14 residues in the CDR3. The V end was cut by 6 bases, the J end by 10 bases, with 21 bases between. The CDR3 nucleotides read TGTGCCAGCAGCCCCGTTGGTGGGGTGAGCATAGCTTTCTTT. This gives the protein CASSPVGGVSIAFF.